This TCR beta chain was obtained from a study of identifying expanded T cells in peripheral blood. The CDR3 runs to 12 residues. Per germline, CDR1 SEHNR and CDR2 FQNEAQ (reference sequence). V shed 6 bases and J shed 3 bases, with 8 bases lying between them. During the collection period, no donor immune events like infections were recorded. TCRdb's copy holds only in-frame clones and misses some; the assay was immunoSEQ multiplex PCR. The sample shows about 91,000 clones, 88% of them seen only once. A note on this clone: Antigen: not known.

Regarding the study as a whole: About 1.3 clones differed between technical replicates, versus about 15 and 19 over time. Across healthy donors, higher total template counts meant significantly greater approximately two-week count variance.

The chain employs TRBV7-9 and TRBJ1-1; D may be TRBD1 (5 bases). The sequencing input was blood. This TCR was sampled from a person aged 18 to 75 in good health. The CDR3: CASSSQDTEAFF. CDR3 DNA sequence: TGTGCCAGCAGTTCACAGGACACTGAAGCTTTCTTT.